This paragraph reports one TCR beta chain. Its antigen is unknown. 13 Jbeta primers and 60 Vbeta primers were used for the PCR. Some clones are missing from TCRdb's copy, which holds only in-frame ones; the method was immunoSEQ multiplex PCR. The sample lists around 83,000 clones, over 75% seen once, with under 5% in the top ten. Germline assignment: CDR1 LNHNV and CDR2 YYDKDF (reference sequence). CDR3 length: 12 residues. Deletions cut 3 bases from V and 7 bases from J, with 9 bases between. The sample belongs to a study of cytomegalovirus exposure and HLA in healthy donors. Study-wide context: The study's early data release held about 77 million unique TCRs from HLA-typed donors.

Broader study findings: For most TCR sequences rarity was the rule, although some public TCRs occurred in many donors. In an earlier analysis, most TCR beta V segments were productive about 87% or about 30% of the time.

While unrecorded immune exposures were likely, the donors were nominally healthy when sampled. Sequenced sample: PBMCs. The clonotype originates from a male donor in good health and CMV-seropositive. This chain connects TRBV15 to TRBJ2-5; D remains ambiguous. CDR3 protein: CATSSPSGTQYF. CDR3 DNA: TGTGCCACCAGCAGCCCCTCAGGGACCCAGTACTTC.